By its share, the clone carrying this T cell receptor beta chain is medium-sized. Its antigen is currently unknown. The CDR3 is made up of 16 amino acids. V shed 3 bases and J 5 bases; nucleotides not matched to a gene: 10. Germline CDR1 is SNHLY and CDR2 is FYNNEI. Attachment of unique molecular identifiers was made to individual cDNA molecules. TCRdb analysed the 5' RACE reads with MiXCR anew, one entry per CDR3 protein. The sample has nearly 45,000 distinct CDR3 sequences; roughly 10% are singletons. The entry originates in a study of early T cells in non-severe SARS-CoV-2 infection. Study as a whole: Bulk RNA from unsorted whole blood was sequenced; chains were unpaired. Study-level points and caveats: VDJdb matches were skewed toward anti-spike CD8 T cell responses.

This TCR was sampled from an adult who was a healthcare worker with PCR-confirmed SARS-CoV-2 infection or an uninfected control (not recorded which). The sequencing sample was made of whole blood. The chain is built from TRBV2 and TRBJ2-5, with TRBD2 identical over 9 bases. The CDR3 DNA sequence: TGTGCCAGCAGTGATTCGGGACTAGCCCGCAAGGAGACCCAGTACTTC. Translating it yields CASSDSGLARKETQYF. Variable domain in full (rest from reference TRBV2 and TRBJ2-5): EPEVTQTPSHQVTQMGQEVILRCVPISNHLYFYWYRQILGQKVEFLVSFYNNEISEKSEIFDDQFSVERPDGSNFTLKIRSTKLEDSAMYFCASSDSGLARKETQYFGPGTRLLVL.